Below, 14 T cell receptor beta chains from the same sample are listed, as sequenced in a study of human T cells and chemical hapten exposure. Using its own MiXCR run on the RACE reads, TCRdb lists one record per CDR3 protein. The sample yields 150,000 to 200,000 distinct CDR3 sequences, roughly 30% seen once. As to time point: pre-sensitization, week 0. The treatment was: therapeutic diphenylcyclopropenone sensitization with weekly scalp DPC. The specimen comprised whole blood, sampled in connection with sensitization to the hapten diphenylcyclopropenone (DPC). The receptors originated from a woman aged 25-40 years with alopecia areata. Some clones in this sample may be carry-over from other donors' samples.

The chain is built from TRBV28 and TRBJ1-2; no firm D call. Germline values: CDR1 MDHEN, CDR2 SYDVKM. The V end was cut by 8 bases, the J end by 3 bases, with 10 bases between. CDR3 length equals 12 residues. CDR3 protein: CASYTWDYGYTF. Here the CDR3 DNA reads TGTGCCAGCTATACTTGGGACTATGGCTACACCTTC.

This sequence joins TRBV29-1 and TRBJ2-7, with 10 bases lining up with TRBD1. The CDR3 extends over 14 amino acids. Germline CDR1 and CDR2: SQVTM and ANQGSEA. The junction had 8 bases not matched to a gene; V was cut back by 4 bases and J by 5 bases. CDR3 DNA: TGCAGCGTTGGGGCCGGGACAGGGGCGGACGAGCAGTACTTC. As protein: CSVGAGTGADEQYF.

This rearrangement joins TRBV7-2 to TRBJ1-2; D uncertain. The germline V gene encodes CDR1 SGHTA and CDR2 FQGNSA. Between the trimmed V and J ends, which lost 1 base and 2 bases, there was a span of 11 bases. This CDR3 comprises 15 residues. The CDR3 loop is CASSLEPQPNYGYTF. In DNA, the CDR3 is TGTGCCAGCAGCTTAGAACCACAGCCGAACTATGGCTACACCTTC.

The CDR3 DNA sequence: TGTGCCAGCAAGCGCCAGGTCAATCAGCCCCAGCATTTT. Its protein product is CASKRQVNQPQHF. V and J are TRBV28 and TRBJ1-5; D gene ambiguous. This CDR3 region has 13 residues. Germline CDR1 and CDR2: MDHEN and SYDVKM. Trimming stripped 7 bases from V and 3 bases from J, with 10 bases between.

The J gene is TRBJ1-2, the V gene TRBV30, with 9 nucleotides matching TRBD1. Trimming cost V 5 bases and J 8 bases; bases outside gene matches: 12. CDR3 length: 14 amino acids. Germline lookup yields CDR1 GTSNPN and CDR2 SVGIG (reference sequence). In nucleotides, the CDR3 is TGTGCCTGGGCTACCGGGACAGGGAAGGGCGGCTACACCTTC. It specifies CAWATGTGKGGYTF.

This clonotype was counted many times. This chain links TRBV29-1 with TRBJ2-5; D remains ambiguous. V was clipped by 4 bases and J by 1 base, with 10 bases between them. Germline CDR1 SQVTM, CDR2 ANQGSEA. The CDR3 is 13 amino acids. The CDR3, as DNA: TGCAGCGTTGGTGCGCAGACCCAAGAGACCCAGTACTTC. This sequence encodes CSVGAQTQETQYF. The full variable domain, rest sourced from reference TRBV29-1 and TRBJ2-5, is SAVISQKPSRDICQRGTSLTIQCQVDSQVTMMFWYRQQPGQSLTLIATANQGSEATYESGFVIDKFPISRPNLTFSTLTVSNMSPEDSSIYLCSVGAQTQETQYFGPGTRLLVL.

The chain couples TRBV5-1 to TRBJ2-7, with a tentative D call TRBD1 (5 bases). V was clipped by 0 bases and J by 4 bases, with 8 bases between them. Germline lookup yields CDR1 SGHRS and CDR2 YFSETQ. The CDR3 consists of 13 residues. The CDR3 loop reads CASSLDDRYEQYF. Here the CDR3 DNA reads TGCGCCAGCAGCTTGGATGACAGATACGAGCAGTACTTC.

The genes are TRBV21-1 and TRBJ2-5; the table's D call, TRBD1, has no DNA check behind it. TRBV21-1 is a known pseudogene. This CDR3 is 17 amino acids long. For the CDR3, the DNA is TGTGCCAGCAGCAAAAAGTGGGGGGACAGGCCACAAGAGACCCAGTACTTC. It codes for CASSKKWGDRPQETQYF.

J is TRBJ1-5 and V is TRBV2; D is unclear. Germline CDR1 is SNHLY and CDR2 is FYNNEI. Trimming shortened V by 9 bases and J by 1 base, and 10 bases separated the two germline ends. This CDR3 region has 13 residues. The chain's CDR3 is CASHPGSNQPQHF. As DNA, the CDR3 is TGTGCCAGTCACCCTGGAAGCAATCAGCCCCAGCATTTT.

This clonotype was seen just once. The CDR3 DNA follows: TGTGCCATCCAACTGGGGAACACCATATATTTT. It translates to CAIQLGNTIYF. This chain connects TRBV7-2 to TRBJ1-3; D unclear. The V end lost 10 bases, the J end lost 7 bases, and 11 bases lay between the germline ends. Germline CDR1 and CDR2: SGHTA and FQGNSA. The CDR3 contains 11 residues. Complete variable domain (other parts from reference TRBV7-2 and TRBJ1-3): GAGVSQSPSNKVTEKGKDVELRCDPISGHTALYWYRQSLGQGLEFLIYFQGNSAPDKSGLPSDRFSAERTGGSVSTLTIQRTQQEDSAVYLCAIQLGNTIYFGEGSWLTVV.

J is TRBJ2-7 and V is TRBV18, with D unresolved. The CDR3 has 14 residues. V lost 5 bases and J lost 2, with 13 bases in between. Germline V gives CDR1 KGHSH, CDR2 LQKENI. The DNA for the CDR3 is TGTGCCAGCTCAGACCTAAACACCGCCTACGAGCAGTACTTC. Protein product: CASSDLNTAYEQYF.

This clonotype showed up just a few times. This chain joins TRBV28 and TRBJ2-7; either TRBD1 or TRBD2 may fit D (7 bases each). Germline CDR1 reads MDHEN; CDR2 reads SYDVKM. The V gene lost 6 bases and the J gene lost 7 bases, with 19 bases spanning the gap. The CDR3 length is 14 residues. The CDR3 loop is CASSPGGGLEEQYF. The CDR3 bases are TGTGCCAGCAGCCCAGGGGGGGGGCTTGAGGAGCAGTACTTC.

The V call is TRBV29-1, the J call TRBJ2-7; D is ambiguous. Germline V gene lookup returns CDR1 SQVTM and CDR2 ANQGSEA. The CDR3 is 11 amino acids. Trimming cost V 7 bases and J 0 bases, with 7 bases left between them. The CDR3 loop reads CSAEVSYEQYF. CDR3 bases: TGCAGCGCAGAAGTCTCCTACGAGCAGTACTTC.

The V gene is TRBV29-1, the J gene TRBJ2-1, with D unclear. The germline V gene encodes CDR1 SQVTM and CDR2 ANQGSEA. V was shortened by 0 bases and J by 4 bases, with 10 bases between the two germline ends. The CDR3 runs to 14 residues. CDR3 DNA sequence: TGCAGCGTTGAAGATCGCGGCAGTTACAATGAGCAGTTCTTC. Residues: CSVEDRGSYNEQFF.